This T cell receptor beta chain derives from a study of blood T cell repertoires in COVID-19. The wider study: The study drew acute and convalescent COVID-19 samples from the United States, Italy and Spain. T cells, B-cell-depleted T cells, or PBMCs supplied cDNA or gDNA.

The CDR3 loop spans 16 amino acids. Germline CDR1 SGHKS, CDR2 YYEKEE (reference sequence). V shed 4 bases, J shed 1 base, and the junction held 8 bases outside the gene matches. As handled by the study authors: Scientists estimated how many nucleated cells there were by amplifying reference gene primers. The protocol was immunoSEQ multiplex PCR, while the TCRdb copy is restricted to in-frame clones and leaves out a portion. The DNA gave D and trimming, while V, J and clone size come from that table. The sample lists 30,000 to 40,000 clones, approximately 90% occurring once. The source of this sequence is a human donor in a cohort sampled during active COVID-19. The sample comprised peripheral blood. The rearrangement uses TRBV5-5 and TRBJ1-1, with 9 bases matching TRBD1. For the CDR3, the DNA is TGTGCCAGCAGCCTACAGGGGGCTAGTGCGAACACTGAAGCTTTCTTT. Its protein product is CASSLQGASANTEAFF.